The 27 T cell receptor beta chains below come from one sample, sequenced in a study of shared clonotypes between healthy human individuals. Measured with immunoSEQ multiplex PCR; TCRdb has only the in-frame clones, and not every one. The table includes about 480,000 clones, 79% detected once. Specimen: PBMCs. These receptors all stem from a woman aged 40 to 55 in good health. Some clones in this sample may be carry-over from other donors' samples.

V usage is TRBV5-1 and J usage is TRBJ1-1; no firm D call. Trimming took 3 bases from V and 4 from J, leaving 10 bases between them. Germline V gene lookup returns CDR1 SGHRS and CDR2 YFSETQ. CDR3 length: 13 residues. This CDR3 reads CASSYRESTEAFF. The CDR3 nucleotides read TGCGCCAGCAGCTATCGGGAGAGCACTGAAGCTTTCTTT.

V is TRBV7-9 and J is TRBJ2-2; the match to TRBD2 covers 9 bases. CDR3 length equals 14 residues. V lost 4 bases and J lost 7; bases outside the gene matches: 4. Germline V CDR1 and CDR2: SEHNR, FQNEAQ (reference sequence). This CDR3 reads CASSSSGIHGELFF. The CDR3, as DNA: TGTGCCAGCAGCTCTAGCGGGATCCACGGGGAGCTGTTTTTT.

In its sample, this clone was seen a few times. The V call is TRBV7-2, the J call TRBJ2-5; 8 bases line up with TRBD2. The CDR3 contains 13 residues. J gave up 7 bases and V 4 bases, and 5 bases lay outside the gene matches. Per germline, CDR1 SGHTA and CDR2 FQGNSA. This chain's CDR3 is CASSSPSGRTQYF. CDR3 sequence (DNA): TGTGCCAGCAGCTCCCCTAGCGGGCGGACCCAGTACTTC.

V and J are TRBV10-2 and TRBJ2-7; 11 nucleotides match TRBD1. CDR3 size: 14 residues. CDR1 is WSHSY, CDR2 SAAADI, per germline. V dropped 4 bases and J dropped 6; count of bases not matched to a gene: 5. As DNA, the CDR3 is TGCGCCAGCAGTGGAAGGACAGGGGGCACCGAGCAGTACTTC. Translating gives CASSGRTGGTEQYF.

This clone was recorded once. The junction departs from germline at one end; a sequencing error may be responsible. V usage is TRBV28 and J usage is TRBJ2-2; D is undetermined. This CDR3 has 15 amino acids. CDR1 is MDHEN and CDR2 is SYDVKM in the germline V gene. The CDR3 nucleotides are TGTGCCAGCAGTCCCGCCCTTTTGGGCCACGGGCAGCTGTTTTTT. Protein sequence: CASSPALLGHGQLFF.

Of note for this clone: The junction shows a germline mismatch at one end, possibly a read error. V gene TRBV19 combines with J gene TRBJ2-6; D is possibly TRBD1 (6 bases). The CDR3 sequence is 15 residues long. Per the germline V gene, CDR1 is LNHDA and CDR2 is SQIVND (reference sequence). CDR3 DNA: TGTGCCAGTACTATACAGGGAACTGGGGCCAACGTCCTGACTTTC. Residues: CASTIQGTGANVLTF.

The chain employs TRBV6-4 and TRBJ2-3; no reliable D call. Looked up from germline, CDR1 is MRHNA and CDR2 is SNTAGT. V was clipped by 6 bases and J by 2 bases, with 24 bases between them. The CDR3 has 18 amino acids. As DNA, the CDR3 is TGTGCCAGCAGCCCACTCATTTCCCTCGCTGTGAACACAGATACGCAGTATTTT. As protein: CASSPLISLAVNTDTQYF.

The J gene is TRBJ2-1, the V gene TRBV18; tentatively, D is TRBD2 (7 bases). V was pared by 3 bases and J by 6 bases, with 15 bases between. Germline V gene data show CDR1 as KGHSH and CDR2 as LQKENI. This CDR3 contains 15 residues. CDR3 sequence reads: CASSPMGGRGNEQFF. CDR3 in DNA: TGTGCCAGCTCACCCATGGGGGGGCGCGGCAATGAGCAGTTCTTC. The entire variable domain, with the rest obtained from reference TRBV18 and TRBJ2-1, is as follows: NAGVMQNPRHLVRRRGQEARLRCSPMKGHSHVYWYRQLPEEGLKFMVYLQKENIIDESGMPKERFSAEFPKEGPSILRIQQVVRGDSAAYFCASSPMGGRGNEQFFGPGTRLTVL.

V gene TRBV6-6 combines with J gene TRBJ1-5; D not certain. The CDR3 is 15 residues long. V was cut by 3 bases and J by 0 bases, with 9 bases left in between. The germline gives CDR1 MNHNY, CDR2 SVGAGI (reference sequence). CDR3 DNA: TGTGCCAGCAGTTATAGCACAGATAGCAATCAGCCCCAGCATTTT. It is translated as CASSYSTDSNQPQHF.

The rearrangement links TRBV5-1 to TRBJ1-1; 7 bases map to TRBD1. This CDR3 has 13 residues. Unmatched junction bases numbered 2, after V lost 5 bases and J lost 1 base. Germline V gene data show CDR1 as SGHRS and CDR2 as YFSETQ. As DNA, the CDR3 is TGCGCCAGCAGATGGACAGGGAACACTGAAGCTTTCTTT. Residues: CASRWTGNTEAFF.

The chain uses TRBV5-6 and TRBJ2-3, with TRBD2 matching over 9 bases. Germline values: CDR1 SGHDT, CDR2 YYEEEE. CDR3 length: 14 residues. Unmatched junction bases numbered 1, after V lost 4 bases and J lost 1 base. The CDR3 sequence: CASSRTSGTDTQYF. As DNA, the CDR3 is TGTGCCAGCAGCCGGACTAGCGGCACAGATACGCAGTATTTT.

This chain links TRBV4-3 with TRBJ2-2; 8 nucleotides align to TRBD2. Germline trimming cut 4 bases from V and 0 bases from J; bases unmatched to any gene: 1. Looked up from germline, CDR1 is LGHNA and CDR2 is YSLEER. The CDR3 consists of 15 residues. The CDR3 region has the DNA TGCGCCAGCAGCCGGACTAGCTCGAACACCGGGGAGCTGTTTTTT. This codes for CASSRTSSNTGELFF.

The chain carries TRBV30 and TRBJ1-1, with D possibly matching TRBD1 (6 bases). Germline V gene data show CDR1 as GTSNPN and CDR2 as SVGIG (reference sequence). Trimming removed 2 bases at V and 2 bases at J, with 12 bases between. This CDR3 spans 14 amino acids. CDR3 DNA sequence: TGTGCCTGGAGTTTGGGACATCGAAACACTGAAGCTTTCTTT. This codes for CAWSLGHRNTEAFF.

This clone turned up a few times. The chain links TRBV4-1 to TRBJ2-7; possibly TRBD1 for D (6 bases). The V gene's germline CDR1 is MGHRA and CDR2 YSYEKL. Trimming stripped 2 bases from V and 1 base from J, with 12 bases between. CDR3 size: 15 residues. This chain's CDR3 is CASSQPGATSYEQYF. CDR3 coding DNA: TGCGCCAGCAGCCAACCAGGGGCGACTTCCTACGAGCAGTACTTC.

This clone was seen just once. CDR3 in amino acids: CASSYNLGAYEQYF. Written as DNA, the CDR3 is TGTGCCAGCAGTTACAACCTAGGCGCCTACGAGCAGTACTTC. This chain joins TRBV11-2 and TRBJ2-7; D remains ambiguous. Deletions cut 6 bases from V and 2 bases from J, with 14 bases between. CDR1 is SGHAT and CDR2 is FQNNGV in the germline V gene. The CDR3 is 14 amino acids.

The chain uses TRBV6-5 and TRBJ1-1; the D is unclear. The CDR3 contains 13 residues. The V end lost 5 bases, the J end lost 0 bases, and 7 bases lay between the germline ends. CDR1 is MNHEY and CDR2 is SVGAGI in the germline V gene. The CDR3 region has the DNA TGTGCCAGCAGTCGACTAGTGAACACTGAAGCTTTCTTT. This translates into CASSRLVNTEAFF.

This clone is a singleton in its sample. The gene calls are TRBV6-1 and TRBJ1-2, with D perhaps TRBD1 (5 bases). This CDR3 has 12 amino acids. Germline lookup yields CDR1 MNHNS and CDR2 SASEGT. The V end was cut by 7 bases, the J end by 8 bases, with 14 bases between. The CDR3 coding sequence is TGTGCCAGCAATTTAGACAGCGCGGGCTACACCTTC. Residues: CASNLDSAGYTF.

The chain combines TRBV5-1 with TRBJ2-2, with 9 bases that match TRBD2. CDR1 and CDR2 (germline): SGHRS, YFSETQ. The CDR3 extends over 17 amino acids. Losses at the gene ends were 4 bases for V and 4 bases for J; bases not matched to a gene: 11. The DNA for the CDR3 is TGCGCCAGCAGCCCGACCAGGACTAGCGCCATCACCGGGGAGCTGTTTTTT. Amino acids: CASSPTRTSAITGELFF. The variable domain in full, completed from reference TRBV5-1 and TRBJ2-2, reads KAGVTQTPRYLIKTRGQQVTLSCSPISGHRSVSWYQQTPGQGLQFLFEYFSETQRNKGNFPGRFSGRQFSNSRSEMNVSTLELGDSALYLCASSPTRTSAITGELFFGEGSRLTVL.

As DNA, the CDR3 is TGCGCCAGCAGCTTGTCCAACACCTACACTGAAGCTTTCTTT. Its translation is CASSLSNTYTEAFF. This sequence joins TRBV5-1 and TRBJ1-1; unclear D gene. V lost 1 base to trimming and J lost 3 bases, with 10 bases between them. The CDR3 sequence is 14 residues long. The germline V gene encodes CDR1 SGHRS and CDR2 YFSETQ.

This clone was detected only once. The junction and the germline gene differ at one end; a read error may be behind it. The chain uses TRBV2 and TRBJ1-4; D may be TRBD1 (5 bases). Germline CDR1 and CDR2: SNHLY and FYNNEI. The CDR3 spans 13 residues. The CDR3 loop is CASSEGGRRGTGF. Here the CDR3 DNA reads TGTGCCAGCAGTGAAGGGGGTAGGAGGGGAACCGGGTTT.

The CDR3 loop reads CASSLEYRPVETF. The CDR3 bases are TGTGCCAGCAGCTTGGAGTACCGGCCGGTAGAAACCTTC. V and J are TRBV5-4 and TRBJ1-2; D gene unclear. Trimming took 0 bases from V and 14 from J, leaving 17 bases between them. The V gene's germline CDR1 is SGHNT and CDR2 YYREEE (reference sequence). The CDR3 length is 13 residues.

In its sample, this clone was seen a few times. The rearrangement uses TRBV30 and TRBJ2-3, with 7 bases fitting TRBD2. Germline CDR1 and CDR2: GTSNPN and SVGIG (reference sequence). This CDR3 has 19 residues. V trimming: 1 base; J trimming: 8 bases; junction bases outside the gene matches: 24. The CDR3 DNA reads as TGTGCCTGGAGTGAATTTCAGGTTGCGTTGGCGGGAGAAGCGGGTACGCAGTATTTT. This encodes CAWSEFQVALAGEAGTQYF. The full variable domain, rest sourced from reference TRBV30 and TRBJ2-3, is SQTIHQWPATLVQPVGSPLSLECTVEGTSNPNLYWYRQAAGRGLQLLFYSVGIGQISSEVPQNLSASRPQDRQFILSSKKLLLSDSGFYLCAWSEFQVALAGEAGTQYFGPGTRLTVL.

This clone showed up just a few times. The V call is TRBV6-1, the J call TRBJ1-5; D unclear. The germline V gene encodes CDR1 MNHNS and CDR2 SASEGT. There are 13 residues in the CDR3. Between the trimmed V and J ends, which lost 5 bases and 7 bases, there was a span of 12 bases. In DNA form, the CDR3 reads TGTGCCAGCAGTCCAGCTGAGAGGCAGCCCCAGCATTTT. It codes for CASSPAERQPQHF.

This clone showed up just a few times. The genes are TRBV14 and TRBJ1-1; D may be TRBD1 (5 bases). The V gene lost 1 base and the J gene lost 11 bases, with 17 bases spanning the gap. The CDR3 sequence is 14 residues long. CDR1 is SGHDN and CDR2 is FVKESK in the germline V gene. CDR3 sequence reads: CASSQVGQGLVAFF. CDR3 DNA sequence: TGTGCCAGCAGCCAAGTCGGGCAGGGACTCGTCGCTTTCTTT. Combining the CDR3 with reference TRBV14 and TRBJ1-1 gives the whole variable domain EAGVTQFPSHSVIEKGQTVTLRCDPISGHDNLYWYRRVMGKEIKFLLHFVKESKQDESGMPNNRFLAERTGGTYSTLKVQPAELEDSGVYFCASSQVGQGLVAFFGQGTRLTVV.

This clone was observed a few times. The CDR3 DNA reads as TGTGCCTGGAGTCCAACCCCCGTACCAGATACGCAGTATTTT. Amino acid sequence: CAWSPTPVPDTQYF. The genes are TRBV30 and TRBJ2-3, with D unclear. The germline gives CDR1 GTSNPN, CDR2 SVGIG (reference sequence). V was cut by 2 bases and J by 4 bases, with 13 bases left in between. The CDR3 contains 14 residues.

CDR3 protein: CASSPSLLAGGETQYF. DNA of the CDR3: TGTGCCAGCAGCCCAAGCCTCCTAGCGGGAGGGGAGACCCAGTACTTC. This rearrangement joins TRBV11-2 to TRBJ2-5; 12 bases line up with TRBD2. V lost 5 bases and J lost 5; bases outside the gene matches: 9. Germline V gene lookup returns CDR1 SGHAT and CDR2 FQNNGV. This CDR3 is built from 16 residues.

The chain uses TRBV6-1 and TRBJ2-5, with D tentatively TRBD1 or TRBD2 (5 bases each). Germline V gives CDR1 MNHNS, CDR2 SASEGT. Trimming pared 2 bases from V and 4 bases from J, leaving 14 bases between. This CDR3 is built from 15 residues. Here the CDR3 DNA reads TGTGCCAGCAGTGAAATCGGGACCCGGACAGAGACCCAGTACTTC. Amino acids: CASSEIGTRTETQYF.